The 14 T cell receptor beta chains presented below share a single source sample, sequenced in a study of Ad26.COV2.S vaccination and SARS-CoV-2 variants. Treatment reported: some 19 received Ad26.COV2.S at low or high dose, single or two shots; a few received placebo; per-sample allocation not given. Day 63 following the first vaccine or placebo injection was when the samples were taken. TCRdb keeps only in-frame clones here, not all; method: immunoSEQ multiplex PCR. This table holds roughly 240,000 clones, 85% to 90% found once. The sample here was peripheral blood, taken in a trial of Ad26.COV2.S vaccine versus placebo. The receptors were sampled from a person between 18 and 65 years old who received the Ad26.COV2.S COVID-19 vaccine or a placebo.

The CDR3 spells CASSLAPPVSGGPQETQYF. Here the CDR3 DNA reads TGTGCCAGCAGTTTAGCCCCCCCGGTAAGCGGCGGGCCCCAAGAGACCCAGTACTTC. V gene TRBV27 combines with J gene TRBJ2-5, with a possible D match to TRBD2 (5 bases). The germline V gene has CDR1 MNHEY and CDR2 SMNVEV (reference sequence). The ends were cut back, 2 bases at V and 1 base at J, with 23 bases in the middle. This CDR3 region has 19 residues.

This clone was detected a few times. The CDR3 is CASSLGGVASGSFSYEQYF. In DNA, the CDR3 is TGTGCCAGCAGCTTAGGAGGGGTGGCTAGCGGATCATTCTCCTACGAGCAGTACTTC. The rearrangement joins TRBV7-8 to TRBJ2-7, with 7 bases matching TRBD2. This CDR3 is built from 19 residues. Germline CDR1 SGHVS, CDR2 FQNEAQ. Germline trimming cut 1 base from V and 0 bases from J; bases unmatched to any gene: 15.

The chain joins TRBV6-2 or TRBV6-3 to TRBJ2-2; D unresolved. Germline V gene lookup returns CDR1 MNHEY and CDR2 SVGEGT. The CDR3 sequence is 12 residues long. Trimming left V 5 bases short and J 3 bases short, with 4 bases between. In DNA, the CDR3 is TGTGCCAGCAGTGACTACACCGGGGAGCTGTTTTTT. Protein product: CASSDYTGELFF.

This rearrangement joins TRBV7-2 to TRBJ2-5; perhaps TRBD2 as D (5 bases). Germline CDR1 SGHTA, CDR2 FQGNSA. The V gene lost 5 bases and the J gene lost 2 bases, with 18 bases spanning the gap. The CDR3 has 16 residues. The CDR3 reads CASSPQRRRLQETQYF. The CDR3, as DNA: TGTGCCAGCAGCCCCCAAAGGCGTAGACTACAAGAGACCCAGTACTTC.

The J gene is TRBJ2-7, the V gene TRBV20-1; 11 bases line up with TRBD1. Germline assignment: CDR1 DFQATT and CDR2 SNEGSKA (reference sequence). The CDR3 sequence is 15 residues long. V shed 3 bases and J 1 base; nucleotides not matched to a gene: 5. CDR3 nucleotide sequence: TGCAGTGCTAGTGCTGGGACAGGGGGATCCTACGAGCAGTACTTC. It codes for CSASAGTGGSYEQYF.

This chain links TRBV7-2 with TRBJ2-3; D is tentatively TRBD1 or TRBD2 (5 bases each). V lost 1 base, J lost 1 base, and 12 bases lay in between. Germline V gene sequence: CDR1 SGHTA, CDR2 FQGNSA. CDR3 length equals 16 residues. DNA of the CDR3: TGTGCCAGCAGCTTAGATCAGGGAGTGGGCACAGATACGCAGTATTTT. Translation gives CASSLDQGVGTDTQYF.

J is TRBJ2-5 and V is TRBV7-8; the match to TRBD2 covers 8 bases. Germline CDR1 reads SGHVS; CDR2 reads FQNEAQ. There are 14 residues in the CDR3. The V and J ends lost 5 bases and 5 bases, in that order; junction bases with no gene match: 7. In DNA, the CDR3 is TGTGCCAGCAGCCCCGCGGGGGGCCGGGAGACCCAGTACTTC. It is translated as CASSPAGGRETQYF.

The CDR3 DNA reads TGCGCCAGCAGCCAAGGAATGACAGCCTCTAATGGCTACACCTTC. Its protein is CASSQGMTASNGYTF. This rearrangement joins TRBV4-3 to TRBJ1-2; perhaps TRBD1 as D (5 bases). CDR3 length: 15 amino acids. Germline V gene lookup returns CDR1 LGHNA and CDR2 YSLEER. The V end was cut by 1 base, the J end by 6 bases, with 15 bases between.

The chain couples TRBV6-4 to TRBJ2-1; 10 bases are shared with TRBD2. Unmatched junction bases numbered 3, after V lost 2 bases and J lost 5 bases. CDR1 is MRHNA, CDR2 SNTAGT, per germline. This CDR3 has 15 amino acids. The CDR3 nucleotides read TGTGCCAGCAGTGACCTAGCGGGGGCCAACAATGAGCAGTTCTTC. Translation gives CASSDLAGANNEQFF.

CDR3: CASSSQQTSYEQYF. The CDR3 coding sequence is TGTGCCAGCAGTTCACAGCAAACCTCCTACGAGCAGTACTTC. This sequence joins TRBV6-5 and TRBJ2-7; D gene unclear. Trimming removed 4 bases from V and 0 bases from J, with 10 bases in between. Germline V gene lookup returns CDR1 MNHEY and CDR2 SVGAGI. The CDR3 is made up of 14 amino acids.

Here the CDR3 reads CASSEPGGAGEQYF. The CDR3 DNA follows: TGTGCCAGCAGTGAACCCGGGGGCGCGGGCGAGCAGTACTTC. The gene calls are TRBV6-1 and TRBJ2-7; tentatively, D is TRBD1 or TRBD2 (6 bases each). V was pared by 2 bases and J by 6 bases, with 14 bases between. Germline loops: CDR1 MNHNS, CDR2 SASEGT. The CDR3 consists of 14 residues.

The chain recombines TRBV18 with TRBJ2-1; weak D call: TRBD2 (6 bases). CDR1 is KGHSH, CDR2 LQKENI, per germline. The CDR3 runs to 15 residues. The V end lost 1 base, the J end lost 0 bases, and 7 bases lay between the germline ends. The CDR3: CASSPLADSYNEQFF. The DNA for the CDR3 is TGTGCCAGCTCACCACTAGCGGACTCCTACAATGAGCAGTTCTTC.

This rearrangement joins TRBV4-3 to TRBJ1-4; D gene unclear. The CDR3 extends over 20 amino acids. The germline V and J ends were trimmed by 0 bases and 1 base, with 21 bases remaining between them. CDR1 LGHNA and CDR2 YSLEER come from the germline V gene. The CDR3 DNA is TGCGCCAGCAGCCAAGACCTACCCGGGATCCATCTCCTAACTAATGAAAAACTGTTTTTT. Amino acids: CASSQDLPGIHLLTNEKLFF.

The rearrangement links TRBV7-3 to TRBJ1-2, with D hard to call. The CDR3 length is 13 residues. Trimming pared 4 bases from V and 0 bases from J, leaving 6 bases between. The germline CDR1 and CDR2 sequences are SGHTA and FQGTGA. CDR3 nucleotide sequence: TGTGCCAGCAGCTCCGATTCTAACTATGGCTACACCTTC. This gives the protein CASSSDSNYGYTF.